This T cell receptor (beta chain) is drawn from a study of blood T cell repertoires in COVID-19. Here immunoSEQ multiplex PCR was the method, and the copy in TCRdb shows in-frame clones only, minus some. The table has 150,000 or so clones, 60% to 80% seen once. Germline V lookup: CDR1 SGHTA, CDR2 FQGNSA. This CDR3 is built from 16 residues. With 3 bases clipped from V and 0 bases from J, the junction kept 5 bases outside the gene matches. This clonotype was obtained from a woman aged 45-59 years who had recovered from COVID-19. The sequenced sample was PBMCs or T cells enriched from blood (not recorded which). The chain is built from TRBV7-2 and TRBJ1-3, with TRBD1 matching over 7 bases. In DNA, the CDR3 is TGTGCCAGCAGCTTGACAGGGCCCCACTCTGGAAACACCATATATTTT. This sequence encodes CASSLTGPHSGNTIYF. Drawing the rest from reference TRBV7-2 and TRBJ1-3, the complete variable domain is GAGVSQSPSNKVTEKGKDVELRCDPISGHTALYWYRQSLGQGLEFLIYFQGNSAPDKSGLPSDRFSAERTGGSVSTLTIQRTQQEDSAVYLCASSLTGPHSGNTIYFGEGSWLTVV.